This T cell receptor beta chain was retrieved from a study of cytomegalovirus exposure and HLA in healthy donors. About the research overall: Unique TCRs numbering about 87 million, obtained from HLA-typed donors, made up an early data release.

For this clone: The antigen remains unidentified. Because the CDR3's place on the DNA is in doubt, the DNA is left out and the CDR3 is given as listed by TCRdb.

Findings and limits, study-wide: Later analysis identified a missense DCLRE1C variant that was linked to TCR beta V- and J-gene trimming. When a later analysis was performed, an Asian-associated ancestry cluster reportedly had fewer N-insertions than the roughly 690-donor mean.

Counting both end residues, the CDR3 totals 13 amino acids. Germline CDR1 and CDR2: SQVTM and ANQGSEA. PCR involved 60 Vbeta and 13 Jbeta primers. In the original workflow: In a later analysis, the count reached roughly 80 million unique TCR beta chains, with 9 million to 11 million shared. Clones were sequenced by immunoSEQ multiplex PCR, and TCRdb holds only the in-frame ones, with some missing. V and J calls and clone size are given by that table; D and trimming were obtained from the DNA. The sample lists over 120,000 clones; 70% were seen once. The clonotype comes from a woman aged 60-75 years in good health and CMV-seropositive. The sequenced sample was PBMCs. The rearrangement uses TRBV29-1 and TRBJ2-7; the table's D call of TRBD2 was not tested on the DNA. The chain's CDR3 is CSVARGTAGDRYF.